This TCR beta chain was sequenced during a study of blood T cell repertoires in COVID-19. Study-level information: Specimens from acute and convalescent COVID-19 originated in the United States, Italy and Spain. Nucleic acid was either cDNA or gDNA, and it came from T cells, B-cell-depleted T cells, or PBMCs.

Enrollment of patients from Seattle took place during active infection, with longitudinal follow-up. As processed by the authors: Estimated nucleated cell counts came from reference gene primer amplification. TCRdb keeps only in-frame clones here, not all; method: immunoSEQ multiplex PCR. The V and J calls and clone size come from that table; D and trimming were worked out from the DNA. Seen here are approximately 400,000 clones, approximately 88% observed once, and the top ten hold about 12%. The CDR3 consists of 14 residues. Trimming at V came to 7 bases and at J to 3 bases, leaving 7 bases not matched to a gene. CDR1 is MNHEY and CDR2 is SVGAGI in the germline V gene.

The chain has TRBV6-5 and TRBJ2-3; 7 bases map to TRBD1. This sequence was found in a woman in her forties or fifties with COVID-19, enrolled during active disease. The sequenced material came from peripheral blood. CDR3 DNA: TGTGCCAGCAAGGGTGGACAGGCAACAGATACGCAGTATTTT. It specifies CASKGGQATDTQYF.